These 8 T cell receptor beta chains share one sample of origin, sequenced in a study of CD8+ T cells in alopecia areata. Treatment: oral pan-JAK inhibitor, 5-10 mg twice daily. Once RNA had been extracted, it was reverse transcribed into cDNA to act as the sequencing template. This table comes from immunoSEQ multiplex PCR, and its TCRdb copy is limited to in-frame clones, with some not included. The sample includes 150,000 or so clones, approximately 52% of them seen just once. This sample comprised CD4+ T cells sorted from blood, obtained between weeks 55 and 70, from a patient treated with tofacitinib. These TCRs come from a human donor with alopecia areata.

The chain combines TRBV29-1 with TRBJ2-7, with a possible D match to TRBD2 (5 bases). The germline gives CDR1 SQVTM, CDR2 ANQGSEA. V was pared by 4 bases and J by 5 bases, with 15 bases between. The CDR3 extends over 13 amino acids. The chain's CDR3 is CSVVRGGSDEQYF. The CDR3 coding sequence is TGCAGCGTTGTGAGAGGCGGGTCGGACGAGCAGTACTTC.

V and J are TRBV6-1 and TRBJ2-1, with TRBD2 matching over 10 bases. The ends lost 7 bases at V and 7 bases at J; junction bases unmatched: 7. The germline V gene has CDR1 MNHNS and CDR2 SASEGT. The CDR3 is 14 residues long. This CDR3 reads CASNRVSGGNEQFF. CDR3 nucleotide sequence: TGTGCCAGCAACCGGGTTAGCGGGGGGAATGAGCAGTTCTTC.

The rearrangement joins TRBV27 to TRBJ1-1; 8 nucleotides agree with TRBD1. Trimming at V came to 5 bases and at J to 3 bases, leaving 5 bases not matched to a gene. Germline assignment: CDR1 MNHEY and CDR2 SMNVEV (reference sequence). This CDR3 spans 14 amino acids. CDR3 sequence reads: CASSRTGRHTEAFF. DNA for the CDR3: TGTGCCAGCAGTCGGACAGGGAGGCACACTGAAGCTTTCTTT.

This clone has only a few counts. This sequence joins TRBV5-1 and TRBJ2-3; 7 bases are shared with TRBD1. This CDR3 has 15 residues. Germline CDR1 reads SGHRS; CDR2 reads YFSETQ. J gave up 4 bases and V 3 bases, and 8 bases lay outside the gene matches. CDR3 sequence (DNA): TGCGCCAGCAGCTCTGGGACAGCTATCGCAGATACGCAGTATTTT. Translating it yields CASSSGTAIADTQYF.

The chain has TRBV7-9 and TRBJ1-1; TRBD1 aligns across 7 bases. V gave up 5 bases and J gave up 7 bases; unmatched junction bases: 16. The CDR3 consists of 16 residues. The germline V gene has CDR1 SEHNR and CDR2 FQNEAQ (reference sequence). The CDR3 region has the DNA TGTGCCAGCAGCCCCAGTGGCCAGGGGGAGGTGGGTGAAGCTTTCTTT. Translation gives CASSPSGQGEVGEAFF.

V usage is TRBV2 and J usage is TRBJ2-6; D is undetermined. CDR3 length: 15 amino acids. The germline CDR1 and CDR2 sequences are SNHLY and FYNNEI. V shed 4 bases and J shed 0 bases, with 7 bases lying between them. Here the CDR3 DNA reads TGTGCCAGCAGTGGGGCGAACTCTGGGGCCAACGTCCTGACTTTC. Translated: CASSGANSGANVLTF.

This chain joins TRBV11-2 and TRBJ2-5, with a possible D match to TRBD1 (6 bases). Germline CDR1 SGHAT, CDR2 FQNNGV. The CDR3 loop spans 14 amino acids. The V end was cut by 4 bases, the J end by 2 bases, with 11 bases between. The CDR3 nucleotides read TGTGCCAGCAGCTGGTTCAGGGGTCAAGAGACCCAGTACTTC. Protein sequence: CASSWFRGQETQYF.

This clone has a handful of counts. The CDR3 sequence is CASRSRSDQPQHF. The CDR3 bases are TGTGCCAGCAGATCACGGTCCGATCAGCCCCAGCATTTT. The V and J genes are TRBV7-2 and TRBJ1-5; D is undetermined. This CDR3 has 13 amino acids. Germline V CDR1 and CDR2: SGHTA, FQGNSA. V lost 6 bases and J 5 bases, leaving 11 bases between the germline ends.